This TCR beta chain was captured in a study of OX40 agonist ivuxolimab in advanced cancers. Study as a whole: Patients received ivuxolimab, an intravenous treatment, every 2 weeks at 0.01 to 10 mg/kg. Of mixed ages from 23 to 79 and averaging around 60 years, the group was approximately 84% male. Study results and caveats: Researchers report that CD8+ T cells had, on average, more expanded clones than CD4+. Dose levels from 0.1 to 3.0 mg/kg saw CD4+ and CD8+ blood T cells expand clonally by week 6.

CDR3 size: 14 residues. Trimming shortened V by 2 bases and J by 2 bases, and 9 bases separated the two germline ends. Germline lookup yields CDR1 SGDLS and CDR2 YYNGEE. Profiled with immunoSEQ multiplex PCR; TCRdb holds only in-frame clones, not every one. The sample yields around 71,000 clones, more than 85% seen once. On this clone itself: Its antigen is undetermined.

The sample consisted of CD4+ or CD8+ T cells sorted from blood, taken in a trial of the OX40 agonist ivuxolimab. The clonotype originates from an adult with an advanced solid tumor such as melanoma, head and neck, liver or kidney cancer. This chain joins TRBV9 and TRBJ2-3; D ambiguous. This CDR3 reads CASSVAEPTDTQYF. As DNA, the CDR3 is TGTGCCAGCAGCGTTGCGGAACCCACAGATACGCAGTATTTT.